What follows is one T cell receptor (beta chain) and its context. The sample is drawn from a study of OX40 agonist ivuxolimab in advanced cancers. Assay used: immunoSEQ multiplex PCR; TCRdb lists only in-frame clones, some missing. The table has about 32,000 clones, 84% seen once. The CDR3 is 19 amino acids. V was trimmed by 3 bases and J by 0 bases, leaving 21 bases between them. This chain links TRBV23-1 with TRBJ1-5, with D possibly matching TRBD1 (6 bases). TRBV23-1 is sorted into the ORF group, with uncertain function. The sequencing used CD4+ or CD8+ T cells sorted from blood, collected in a trial of the OX40 agonist ivuxolimab. The source is an adult with an advanced solid tumor such as melanoma, head and neck, liver or kidney cancer. CDR3 amino acids: CASSHSHSTGPYSNQPQHF. The CDR3 bases are TGCGCCAGCAGTCATTCTCATTCGACAGGCCCCTATAGCAATCAGCCCCAGCATTTT.